The 32 T cell receptor beta chains presented below share a single source sample, sequenced in a study of T cell responses to AZD1222 COVID-19 vaccine. Only in-frame clones appear in the TCRdb table, and some are missing; sequencing was by immunoSEQ multiplex PCR. The profile shows some 120,000 clones, about 89% of them singletons. The source material was peripheral blood, sampled on day 0 of AZD1222 vaccination. Receptor source: an adult in good health.

This chain connects TRBV4-2 to TRBJ2-3, with 7 positions matching TRBD2. V was clipped by 0 bases and J by 4 bases; unmatched bases: 4. The CDR3 spans 15 residues. Per the germline V gene, CDR1 is LGHNA and CDR2 is YNFKEQ. The CDR3 spells CASSQDSGRPDTQYF. CDR3 DNA: TGTGCCAGCAGCCAAGATTCCGGGAGGCCAGATACGCAGTATTTT.

V usage is TRBV19 and J usage is TRBJ1-2, with TRBD1 matching over 8 bases. There are 16 residues in the CDR3. J lost 3 bases, V lost 7 bases, and 13 bases had no gene match. Germline CDR1 reads LNHDA; CDR2 reads SQIVND (reference sequence). As DNA, the CDR3 is TGTGCCAGTACCTTCCATCCGGGACAGGCTGACTATGGCTACACCTTC. Translating gives CASTFHPGQADYGYTF.

The V gene is TRBV9, the J gene TRBJ1-4; 8 nucleotides line up with TRBD1. Germline V gene data show CDR1 as SGDLS and CDR2 as YYNGEE. The J segment lost 2 bases and the V segment lost 4 bases, leaving 4 bases of the junction unmatched. This CDR3 region has 15 residues. The CDR3 DNA reads TGTGCCAGCAGCACCCAGGGGGCCACTAATGAAAAACTGTTTTTT. It translates to CASSTQGATNEKLFF.

This clone was seen repeatedly, ten times or more. The chain combines TRBV10-2 with TRBJ2-7; D not certain. The CDR3 runs 13 residues. Trimming removed 3 bases from V and 3 bases from J, with 9 bases in between. CDR1 is WSHSY, CDR2 SAAADI, per germline. The CDR3 DNA sequence: TGCGCCAGCAGTGACCTGATCAACTACGAGCAGTACTTC. This gives the protein CASSDLINYEQYF.

The V gene is TRBV10-3, the J gene TRBJ1-2; the match to TRBD1 covers 12 bases. V was clipped by 7 bases and J by 5 bases; unmatched bases: 5. Germline CDR1 is ENHRY and CDR2 is SYGVKD. This CDR3 has 14 amino acids. CDR3 DNA: TGTGCCATCAATCCGGGACAGGGGGCGTATGGCTACACCTTC. Its translation is CAINPGQGAYGYTF.

The chain recombines TRBV5-6 with TRBJ2-7; 10 positions match TRBD1. This CDR3 has 15 amino acids. The germline CDR1 and CDR2 sequences are SGHDT and YYEEEE. V dropped 4 bases and J dropped 3; count of bases not matched to a gene: 7. CDR3 sequence: CASSLRQGAYYEQYF. In nucleotides, the CDR3 is TGTGCCAGCAGCCTGCGACAGGGGGCTTACTACGAGCAGTACTTC.

The chain recombines TRBV5-5 with TRBJ2-7; 7 bases fit TRBD1. The V and J ends lost 2 bases and 3 bases, in that order; junction bases with no gene match: 14. Germline values: CDR1 SGHKS, CDR2 YYEKEE (reference sequence). The CDR3 runs 17 residues. Written as DNA, the CDR3 is TGTGCCAGCAGCTTCCGTAGGGGGCTGAACCCTAGCTACGAGCAGTACTTC. Its protein is CASSFRRGLNPSYEQYF.

V is TRBV28 and J is TRBJ1-5; D might be TRBD1 (5 bases). Trimming took off 8 bases at V and 4 bases at J, with 12 bases between the two ends. The CDR3 has 13 residues. CDR1 is MDHEN and CDR2 is SYDVKM in the germline V gene. CDR3: CASVRAGNQPQHF. DNA of the CDR3: TGTGCCAGCGTGAGGGCAGGGAATCAGCCCCAGCATTTT. Together with reference TRBV28 and TRBJ1-5, the CDR3 gives the full variable domain: DVKVTQSSRYLVKRTGEKVFLECVQDMDHENMFWYRQDPGLGLRLIYFSYDVKMKEKGDIPEGYSVSREKKERFSLILESASTNQTSMYLCASVRAGNQPQHFGDGTRLSIL.

The genes are TRBV28 and TRBJ1-5; possible D gene TRBD1, 6 bases. Germline V lookup: CDR1 MDHEN, CDR2 SYDVKM. The CDR3 length is 11 residues. V lost 6 bases, J lost 11 bases, and 11 bases lay in between. CDR3 bases: TGTGCCAGCAGCCCTAGGGGGACCCAGCATTTT. It encodes CASSPRGTQHF. Complete variable domain (other parts from reference TRBV28 and TRBJ1-5): DVKVTQSSRYLVKRTGEKVFLECVQDMDHENMFWYRQDPGLGLRLIYFSYDVKMKEKGDIPEGYSVSREKKERFSLILESASTNQTSMYLCASSPRGTQHFGDGTRLSIL.

The chain joins TRBV7-3 to TRBJ2-1; TRBD2 agrees at 10 bases. The ends lost 1 base at V and 14 bases at J; junction bases unmatched: 5. CDR3 length equals 13 residues. From germline, CDR1 is SGHTA and CDR2 FQGTGA. DNA of the CDR3: TGTGCCAGCAGCTTAAGAGCGGGAGGGCCGAAGTTCTTC. Translation: CASSLRAGGPKFF.

The chain carries TRBV24-1 and TRBJ2-3; D not certain. The V end lost 4 bases, the J end lost 5 bases, and 18 bases lay between the germline ends. CDR1 and CDR2 (germline): KGHDR, SFDVKD. CDR3 length equals 16 residues. CDR3 in DNA: TGTGCCACCAGTGACCCCGACCCCAAGAGTAGAGATACGCAGTATTTT. This codes for CATSDPDPKSRDTQYF.

This clone was seen a few times. The chain recombines TRBV7-2 with TRBJ2-7, with 9 bases fitting TRBD2. The CDR3 runs 14 residues. Germline V gives CDR1 SGHTA, CDR2 FQGNSA. J gave up 5 bases and V 5 bases, and 7 bases lay outside the gene matches. The CDR3 nucleotides read TGTGCCAGCAGCCGGGGCGGGGGGGGCCACGAGCAGTACTTC. This translates into CASSRGGGGHEQYF.

The V call is TRBV19, the J call TRBJ1-5, with D tentatively TRBD1 (5 bases). Trimming left V 7 bases short and J 0 bases short, with 16 bases between. This CDR3 has 16 amino acids. Germline CDR1 LNHDA, CDR2 SQIVND (reference sequence). CDR3: CASNFRWQGSNQPQHF. The CDR3 coding sequence is TGTGCCAGTAATTTTCGTTGGCAGGGTAGCAATCAGCCCCAGCATTTT.

CDR3 protein: CASSIGGTMGTDTQYF. CDR3 DNA sequence: TGTGCCAGTAGTATAGGGGGAACGATGGGGACAGATACGCAGTATTTT. The rearrangement links TRBV19 to TRBJ2-3; D is unresolved. This CDR3 comprises 16 residues. With 1 base removed from V and 3 bases from J, the gap between germline ends came to 14 bases. CDR1 is LNHDA, CDR2 SQIVND, per germline (reference sequence).

The chain is built from TRBV5-1 and TRBJ1-4, with 12 bases aligning to TRBD1. Germline CDR1 is SGHRS and CDR2 is YFSETQ. Trimming took 0 bases from V and 7 from J; bases not matched to a gene: 10. CDR3 length: 18 amino acids. CDR3 in DNA: TGCGCCAGCAGCTTGGAGGGACAGGGGGCGATAGGAGGTGAAAAACTGTTTTTT. The encoded protein is CASSLEGQGAIGGEKLFF.

The chain has TRBV11-2 and TRBJ2-7; TRBD1 agrees at 9 bases. CDR1 is SGHAT and CDR2 is FQNNGV in the germline V gene. This CDR3 has 14 residues. With V trimmed by 4 bases and J by 4 bases, 5 bases remained unmatched. The CDR3 region is CASSSQTGGYEQYF. The DNA for the CDR3 is TGTGCCAGCAGCTCCCAGACAGGGGGGTACGAGCAGTACTTC.

This clone has more than one count but fewer than ten. The chain links TRBV6-6 to TRBJ1-5; D not resolved. Germline assignment: CDR1 MNHNY and CDR2 SVGAGI (reference sequence). The V end lost 5 bases, the J end lost 6 bases, and 14 bases lay between the germline ends. The CDR3 has 14 residues. CDR3 DNA: TGTGCCAGCAGTCTCGGAGGTACCAGTCAGCCCCAGCATTTT. Its translation: CASSLGGTSQPQHF.

The gene calls are TRBV9 and TRBJ2-6, with D tentatively TRBD1 or TRBD2 (5 bases each). The CDR3 has 18 amino acids. Germline values: CDR1 SGDLS, CDR2 YYNGEE. V was clipped by 0 bases and J by 0 bases, with 13 bases between them. DNA of the CDR3: TGTGCCAGCAGCGTAGTCCCCGCCGGGGCCTCTGGGGCCAACGTCCTGACTTTC. It is translated as CASSVVPAGASGANVLTF.

The chain is built from TRBV5-1 and TRBJ1-1, with 7 bases matching TRBD1. The CDR3 length is 14 residues. V trimming: 3 bases; J trimming: 0 bases; junction bases outside the gene matches: 2. CDR1 and CDR2 (germline): SGHRS, YFSETQ. CDR3 sequence: CASSWGQMNTEAFF. The CDR3 nucleotides read TGCGCCAGCAGCTGGGGACAGATGAACACTGAAGCTTTCTTT.

J is TRBJ2-1 and V is TRBV19; D may correspond to TRBD1 or TRBD2 (5 bases each). Germline V gene data show CDR1 as LNHDA and CDR2 as SQIVND (reference sequence). V shed 6 bases and J shed 7 bases, with 16 bases lying between them. The length of the CDR3 is 14 residues. For the CDR3, the DNA is TGTGCCAGTAGCTCGGGGCGAGCAGCTAATGAGCAGTTCTTC. It specifies CASSSGRAANEQFF.

The chain uses TRBV12-3 or TRBV12-4 and TRBJ1-2, with D possibly TRBD1 on 6 matching bases. The germline V and J ends were trimmed by 6 bases and 7 bases, with 15 bases remaining between them. This CDR3 is 13 amino acids long. The CDR3 loop reads CASREMGAPGYTF. CDR3 nucleotides: TGTGCCAGCAGGGAGATGGGGGCGCCTGGCTACACCTTC.

The J gene is TRBJ2-7, the V gene TRBV7-3, with D perhaps matching TRBD2 (5 bases). Germline V CDR1 and CDR2: SGHTA, FQGTGA. Deletions cut 5 bases from V and 5 bases from J, with 13 bases between. The CDR3 runs to 13 residues. CDR3 bases: TGTGCCAGCAGCCGACTATCCGGGGACGAGCAGTACTTC. This encodes CASSRLSGDEQYF.

This chain uses TRBV30 with TRBJ2-7; D possibly uses TRBD1 or TRBD2 (5 bases each). Germline V gene lookup returns CDR1 GTSNPN and CDR2 SVGIG (reference sequence). V shed 7 bases and J shed 6 bases, with 19 bases lying between them. This CDR3 has 13 residues. In nucleotides, the CDR3 is TGTGCCTCCACCGGGACCATGATCGGCGAGCAGTACTTC. Its protein product is CASTGTMIGEQYF. The full variable domain, its missing parts supplied by reference TRBV30 and TRBJ2-7, is SQTIHQWPATLVQPVGSPLSLECTVEGTSNPNLYWYRQAAGRGLQLLFYSVGIGQISSEVPQNLSASRPQDRQFILSSKKLLLSDSGFYLCASTGTMIGEQYFGPGTRLTVT.

The rearrangement uses TRBV6-4 and TRBJ2-1; TRBD1 agrees at 7 bases. The V segment lost 4 bases and the J segment 2 bases; nucleotides outside the gene matches: 11. Germline V gene data show CDR1 as MRHNA and CDR2 as SNTAGT. This CDR3 has 17 amino acids. CDR3 amino acids: CASSGIDRALPYNEQFF. In DNA form, the CDR3 reads TGTGCCAGCAGTGGCATCGACAGGGCACTTCCCTACAATGAGCAGTTCTTC.

The chain combines TRBV7-9 with TRBJ2-7, with a weak D call TRBD1 (5 bases). This CDR3 region has 14 residues. The ends were cut back, 5 bases at V and 0 bases at J, with 11 bases in the middle. Germline CDR1 is SEHNR and CDR2 is FQNEAQ (reference sequence). The CDR3 DNA sequence: TGTGCCAGCAGCCCAGGGTTCCGCTCCTACGAGCAGTACTTC. It encodes CASSPGFRSYEQYF.

The V and J genes are TRBV27 and TRBJ2-2; 8 positions match TRBD1. Germline trimming cut 3 bases from V and 4 bases from J; bases unmatched to any gene: 10. Germline-derived CDR1 and CDR2 are MNHEY and SMNVEV (reference sequence). This CDR3 is 17 amino acids long. The CDR3 region has the DNA TGTGCCAGCAGTTTCATAACCGGGACAGGACGCACCGGGGAGCTGTTTTTT. Protein: CASSFITGTGRTGELFF.

The chain recombines TRBV28 with TRBJ2-7; D assignment may be TRBD1 or TRBD2 (5 bases each). V gave up 7 bases and J gave up 4 bases, with 8 bases separating them. This CDR3 region has 11 residues. The germline V gene has CDR1 MDHEN and CDR2 SYDVKM. The CDR3 DNA is TGTGCCAGCATGGGACCATACGAGCAGTACTTC. It codes for CASMGPYEQYF.

This chain joins TRBV14 and TRBJ2-7, with D possibly being TRBD2 (6 bases). The V gene lost 1 base and the J gene lost 3 bases, with 13 bases spanning the gap. Germline CDR1 is SGHDN and CDR2 is FVKESK. CDR3 length: 15 amino acids. In nucleotides, the CDR3 is TGTGCCAGCAGCCAAGGGGGGACGGGACTCTACGAGCAGTACTTC. Residues: CASSQGGTGLYEQYF.

V is TRBV5-6 and J is TRBJ1-2, with TRBD1 matching over 9 bases. Germline CDR1 and CDR2: SGHDT and YYEEEE. Trimming took 1 base from V and 3 from J; bases not matched to a gene: 1. This CDR3 is built from 14 residues. This CDR3 reads CASSLTGGYYGYTF. CDR3 nucleotides: TGTGCCAGCAGCTTGACAGGGGGCTACTATGGCTACACCTTC.

There are a few counts of this clone. J is TRBJ2-1 and V is TRBV19; the D call may be TRBD1 or TRBD2 (5 bases each). CDR1 LNHDA and CDR2 SQIVND come from the germline V gene (reference sequence). This CDR3 has 15 amino acids. Trimming removed 3 bases at V and 4 bases at J, with 13 bases between. CDR3 in DNA: TGTGCCAGTAGTATTGTATGGGGGTCATACAATGAGCAGTTCTTC. As protein: CASSIVWGSYNEQFF. The variable domain in full, with the rest retrieved from reference TRBV19 and TRBJ2-1, is DGGITQSPKYLFRKEGQNVTLSCEQNLNHDAMYWYRQDPGQGLRLIYYSQIVNDFQKGDIAEGYSVSREKKESFPLTVTSAQKNPTAFYLCASSIVWGSYNEQFFGPGTRLTVL.

This rearrangement joins TRBV6-2 or TRBV6-3 to TRBJ2-7, with D uncertain. The CDR3 is 14 residues long. Trimming stripped 0 bases from V and 3 bases from J, with 9 bases between. Germline lookup yields CDR1 MNHEY and CDR2 SVGEGT. The CDR3 nucleotides are TGTGCCAGCAGTTACTCGAACGCGTACTACGAGCAGTACTTC. This gives the protein CASSYSNAYYEQYF.

In its sample, this clone was seen a few times. The chain recombines TRBV30 with TRBJ1-2, with unresolved D. The germline gives CDR1 GTSNPN, CDR2 SVGIG (reference sequence). This CDR3 is built from 13 residues. Trimming pared 2 bases from V and 5 bases from J, leaving 12 bases between. The CDR3 spells CAWSHTIRYGYTF. The CDR3 nucleotides read TGTGCCTGGAGTCACACCATTCGATATGGCTACACCTTC.